Presented here are 24 T cell receptor beta chains from one specimen sequenced in a study of Graves' ophthalmopathy and Graves' hyperthyroidism (dated by TCRdb to about 2018). Sequencing instrument: Illumina HiSeq 2000. TCR beta CDR3 regions were amplified from RNA transcripts for repertoire sequencing. HTBI primers and the Qiagen OneStep RT-PCR kit were used in a first-round RT-PCR, which was followed by a second-round multiplex PCR, size selection and purification. The public sequencing data were trimmed at Q25 with fastp and processed into clonotypes with MiXCR by TCRdb, which kept only in-frame beta chains. Rows are combined by CDR3 protein, so each entry shows the most common genes and DNA. A total of around 520,000 distinct CDR3 sequences appear in this sample, under 45% of them only once. The ten largest clones add up to roughly 4.5% of the sample. The source material was peripheral blood or thyroid tissue (not recorded which). These receptors came from an adult man with Graves' hyperthyroidism.

J is TRBJ2-3 and V is TRBV7-3; tentatively, D is TRBD2 (5 bases). V was trimmed by 5 bases and J by 4 bases, leaving 13 bases between them. The CDR3 extends over 14 amino acids. Germline V gene data show CDR1 as SGHTA and CDR2 as FQGTGA. CDR3 nucleotide sequence: TGTGCCAGCAGCCCTACTTCAGCGGCAGATACGCAGTATTTT. This sequence encodes CASSPTSAADTQYF.

The CDR3 coding sequence is TGCAGTGCTAGGCCAGGGGTAGCGTTTAGGGACGAGCAGTACTTC. This codes for CSARPGVAFRDEQYF. The rearrangement joins TRBV20-1 to TRBJ2-7; TRBD1 is a possible D gene (6 bases). The CDR3 is made up of 15 amino acids. Looked up from germline, CDR1 is DFQATT and CDR2 is SNEGSKA (reference sequence). V was clipped by 3 bases and J by 5 bases, with 20 bases between them.

This clonotype was recorded at least ten times. The chain has TRBV12-3 or TRBV12-4 and TRBJ2-7; 8 bases match TRBD2. This CDR3 has 14 amino acids. The ends lost 5 bases at V and 7 bases at J; junction bases unmatched: 10. CDR3 sequence reads: CASSHGLASREQYF. DNA for the CDR3: TGTGCCAGCAGTCATGGACTAGCTTCGAGGGAGCAGTACTTC.

The chain joins TRBV7-9 to TRBJ2-5; 13 positions match TRBD2. This CDR3 has 15 amino acids. The ends lost 5 bases at V and 4 bases at J; junction bases unmatched: 4. Germline CDR1 SEHNR, CDR2 FQNEAQ (reference sequence). CDR3 region: CASSGTSGVVETQYF. DNA of the CDR3: TGTGCCAGCAGCGGGACTAGCGGGGTTGTAGAGACCCAGTACTTC.

This clonotype was seen many times. The chain couples TRBV25-1 to TRBJ2-5, with 7 bases fitting TRBD1. The CDR3 runs 15 residues. V was pared by 2 bases and J by 5 bases, with 8 bases of the junction left unmatched. Germline V lookup: CDR1 MGHDK, CDR2 SYGVNS. CDR3 sequence (DNA): TGTGCCAGCAGTGAACCCCCAGGGGGTGTTGAGACCCAGTACTTC. Translation: CASSEPPGGVETQYF. The full variable domain, in which reference TRBV25-1 and TRBJ2-5 provide the parts outside the CDR3, is EADIYQTPRYLVIGTGKKITLECSQTMGHDKMYWYQQDPGMELHLIHYSYGVNSTEKGDLSSESTVSRIRTEHFPLTLESARPSHTSQYLCASSEPPGGVETQYFGPGTRLLVL.

This clonotype appeared many times. The chain is built from TRBV4-2 and TRBJ2-7; D unclear. The V gene lost 0 bases and the J gene lost 7 bases, with 13 bases spanning the gap. Germline-derived CDR1 and CDR2 are LGHNA and YNFKEQ. This CDR3 has 14 amino acids. The CDR3 coding sequence is TGTGCCAGCAGCCAAGATCGACAATACTATGAGCAGTACTTC. Protein product: CASSQDRQYYEQYF.

The chain joins TRBV16 to TRBJ2-7, with 7 bases identical to TRBD1. Trimming cost V 2 bases and J 0 bases; bases outside gene matches: 7. The CDR3 spans 16 residues. The germline gives CDR1 KGHSY, CDR2 FQNENV. The CDR3 reads CASSQSPGGNSYEQYF. The DNA for the CDR3 is TGTGCCAGCAGCCAAAGCCCAGGGGGAAACTCCTACGAGCAGTACTTC.

This clonotype was counted a few times. The chain links TRBV29-1 to TRBJ2-7, with D possibly matching TRBD2 (7 bases). Trimming pared 4 bases from V and 2 bases from J, leaving 15 bases between. This CDR3 has 14 amino acids. The germline V gene has CDR1 SQVTM and CDR2 ANQGSEA. CDR3 loop: CSVVAGDRTYEQYF. CDR3 DNA sequence: TGCAGCGTTGTGGCGGGAGACAGGACCTACGAGCAGTACTTC.

This clonotype was detected a few times. V gene TRBV7-9 combines with J gene TRBJ2-1; 7 nucleotides match TRBD2. CDR3 length: 15 residues. Germline-derived CDR1 and CDR2 are SEHNR and FQNEAQ (reference sequence). The V segment lost 1 base and the J segment 8 bases; nucleotides outside the gene matches: 8. CDR3 amino acids: CASSLVAGRVDEQFF. In nucleotides, the CDR3 is TGTGCCAGCAGCTTAGTGGCAGGGAGGGTGGATGAGCAGTTCTTC.

This clonotype appeared a few times. This sequence joins TRBV28 and TRBJ1-6; D not certain. This CDR3 has 16 residues. Germline-derived CDR1 and CDR2 are MDHEN and SYDVKM. The V end lost 6 bases, the J end lost 9 bases, and 21 bases lay between the germline ends. Here the CDR3 DNA reads TGTGCCAGCAGCTTCATTCACGCACAGTTGAGTTCACCCCTCCACTTT. Amino acid sequence: CASSFIHAQLSSPLHF.

The J gene is TRBJ1-1, the V gene TRBV10-2, with D perhaps matching TRBD1 (6 bases). The CDR3 spans 15 residues. Trimming removed 3 bases from V and 6 bases from J, with 17 bases in between. Germline CDR1 reads WSHSY; CDR2 reads SAAADI. The DNA of the CDR3 is TGCGCCAGCAGTGACAGGGGCCCGGGGGCTCCTGAAGCTTTCTTT. Protein product: CASSDRGPGAPEAFF.

This clonotype showed up many times. The CDR3 spells CASSRQFSGANVLTF. CDR3 DNA: TGTGCCAGCAGCCGACAGTTCTCTGGGGCCAACGTCCTGACTTTC. V and J are TRBV12-3 or TRBV12-4 and TRBJ2-6; D is perhaps TRBD1 (5 bases). The CDR3 extends over 15 amino acids. The V end was cut by 6 bases, the J end by 0 bases, with 9 bases between.

This clonotype was counted at least ten times. The chain is built from TRBV4-2 and TRBJ1-5; maybe TRBD1 (5 bases). V lost 0 bases, J lost 6 bases, and 12 bases lay in between. Germline V gene sequence: CDR1 LGHNA, CDR2 YNFKEQ. The CDR3 sequence is 15 residues long. The CDR3 is CASSQDTGVTQPQHF. The CDR3 coding sequence is TGTGCCAGCAGCCAAGATACGGGGGTTACTCAGCCCCAGCATTTT.

This clonotype was recorded many times. The chain has TRBV20-1 and TRBJ1-1; possibly TRBD1 for D (5 bases). Germline CDR1 is DFQATT and CDR2 is SNEGSKA (reference sequence). V was shortened by 6 bases and J by 4 bases, with 15 bases between the two germline ends. The CDR3 sequence is 13 residues long. CDR3 nucleotides: TGCAGTGCCGGAAGGGACCCGGCCACTGAAGCTTTCTTT. Encoded protein: CSAGRDPATEAFF.

This clonotype was seen a few times. The CDR3 sequence is CASSPSRGYTF. The CDR3 bases are TGTGCCAGCAGTCCCTCTCGTGGCTACACCTTC. The chain recombines TRBV28 with TRBJ1-2; the D is unclear. With 5 bases removed from V and 7 bases from J, the gap between germline ends came to 8 bases. This CDR3 is built from 11 residues. Germline CDR1 is MDHEN and CDR2 is SYDVKM.

This chain connects TRBV14 to TRBJ1-1, with D hard to call. Germline V CDR1 and CDR2: SGHDN, FVKESK. V was shortened by 0 bases and J by 0 bases, with 8 bases between the two germline ends. The CDR3 sequence is 15 residues long. CDR3 amino acids: CASSQDRLMNTEAFF. The CDR3 DNA reads TGTGCCAGCAGCCAAGATAGGCTCATGAACACTGAAGCTTTCTTT.

This chain joins TRBV5-1 and TRBJ2-7; 8 nucleotides align to TRBD1. The germline V gene has CDR1 SGHRS and CDR2 YFSETQ. Trimming took 5 bases from V and 9 from J; bases not matched to a gene: 28. This CDR3 has 19 residues. CDR3 nucleotide sequence: TGCGCCAGCAGGCCAGCCGTTAGAGAACACCGGGACAGGATCGACGGGCAGTACTTC. It codes for CASRPAVREHRDRIDGQYF. Full variable domain (remainder filled in from reference TRBV5-1 and TRBJ2-7): KAGVTQTPRYLIKTRGQQVTLSCSPISGHRSVSWYQQTPGQGLQFLFEYFSETQRNKGNFPGRFSGRQFSNSRSEMNVSTLELGDSALYLCASRPAVREHRDRIDGQYFGPGTRLTVT.

The sample holds many counts of this clonotype. The chain links TRBV10-3 to TRBJ2-7, with 11 bases lining up with TRBD2. Germline V gene sequence: CDR1 ENHRY, CDR2 SYGVKD. V dropped 0 bases and J dropped 3; count of bases not matched to a gene: 4. The CDR3 is made up of 16 amino acids. The CDR3 protein is CAISESRLAGRYEQYF. Written as DNA, the CDR3 is TGTGCCATCAGTGAGTCTAGACTAGCGGGGCGCTACGAGCAGTACTTC.

Many counts were recorded for this clonotype. The rearrangement joins TRBV19 to TRBJ2-7; perhaps TRBD1 as D (6 bases). V shed 5 bases and J shed 3 bases, with 14 bases lying between them. Germline CDR1 is LNHDA and CDR2 is SQIVND (reference sequence). The CDR3 totals 14 residues. CDR3 sequence (DNA): TGTGCCAGTAGTGCCGGGACACCGTTCTACGAGCAGTACTTC. Translation gives CASSAGTPFYEQYF.

This sequence joins TRBV7-9 and TRBJ1-1; tentatively, D is TRBD1 (5 bases). Trimming took off 5 bases at V and 2 bases at J, with 12 bases between the two ends. The CDR3 length is 14 residues. The germline CDR1 and CDR2 sequences are SEHNR and FQNEAQ (reference sequence). DNA of the CDR3: TGTGCCAGCAGCGTCGGGGGGATAAACACTGAAGCTTTCTTT. The encoded protein is CASSVGGINTEAFF. Combining the CDR3 with reference TRBV7-9 and TRBJ1-1 gives the whole variable domain DTGVSQNPRHKITKRGQNVTFRCDPISEHNRLYWYRQTLGQGPEFLTYFQNEAQLEKSRLLSDRFSAERPKGSFSTLEIQRTEQGDSAMYLCASSVGGINTEAFFGQGTRLTVV.

This clonotype was seen repeatedly, ten times or more. The chain links TRBV7-9 to TRBJ2-5; 12 bases fit TRBD1. The germline V gene encodes CDR1 SEHNR and CDR2 FQNEAQ (reference sequence). The CDR3 spans 16 residues. V lost 3 bases and J lost 5; bases outside the gene matches: 7. CDR3 bases: TGTGCCAGCAGCTTCCGGGACAGGGGGCCCACGGAGACCCAGTACTTC. Its protein is CASSFRDRGPTETQYF.

A note on this clonotype: A read error may explain this, as a much larger clone is one base away. This chain uses TRBV20-1 with TRBJ2-7; D not resolved. Trimming took 0 bases from V and 0 from J, leaving 15 bases between them. CDR1 is DFQATT, CDR2 SNEGSKA, per germline (reference sequence). This CDR3 is built from 16 residues. As DNA, the CDR3 is TGCAGTGCTAGAGATTCGGCTCGCTTAAGCTCCTACGAGCAGTACTTC. It yields the protein CSARDSARLSSYEQYF.

This clonotype was seen only a few times. The V gene is TRBV6-5, the J gene TRBJ2-2, with a possible D match to TRBD2 (5 bases). The germline V gene has CDR1 MNHEY and CDR2 SVGAGI. The CDR3 loop spans 16 amino acids. V was pared by 3 bases and J by 4 bases, with 15 bases between. The CDR3 spells CASSYRTLGSTGELFF. CDR3 in DNA: TGTGCCAGCAGTTATAGGACTTTAGGCTCCACCGGGGAGCTGTTTTTT.

This clonotype was seen repeatedly, ten times or more. This sequence joins TRBV12-3 or TRBV12-4 and TRBJ1-1; perhaps TRBD1 as D (6 bases). The length of the CDR3 is 14 residues. V was trimmed by 2 bases and J by 5 bases, leaving 12 bases between them. CDR3 DNA: TGTGCCAGCAGTTTATCTAGCAGGGGAACTGAAGCTTTCTTT. Its translation is CASSLSSRGTEAFF.